This T cell receptor (beta chain) is from a study of T cell responses to AZD1222 COVID-19 vaccine. Study-wide background: Second doses that came at about 4 or about 12 weeks were put together.

CDR1 is SNHLY and CDR2 is FYNNEI in the germline V gene. The CDR3 totals 16 residues. V lost 9 bases, J lost 4 bases, and 23 bases lay in between. Whole-study findings and limits: Spike regions recognized by vaccine-associated CD4 TCRs spanned the protein, led by 160-218 and 743-854. Repertoire sampling was restricted to post-peak T cell response timepoints. Donors were largely white British and mainly female; clonal diversity was possibly underestimated.

Concerning this clone itself: Its antigen is still unknown.

Clones were sequenced by immunoSEQ multiplex PCR, and TCRdb holds only the in-frame ones, with some missing. The data hold 150,000 or so clones, with 70% to 90% observed a single time. This sequence originates from an adult in good health. This chain links TRBV2 with TRBJ2-3, with D perhaps TRBD1 (5 bases). This sample comprised peripheral blood, obtained on day 0 of AZD1222 vaccination. CDR3 protein: CASQARTRLVADTQYF. In DNA form, the CDR3 reads TGTGCCAGTCAAGCTCGGACAAGATTGGTGGCAGATACGCAGTATTTT.